The 12 T cell receptor beta chains presented below share a single source sample, sequenced in a study of identical twins. TCRdb re-analysed the 5' RACE reads in MiXCR, keeping a single row per CDR3 protein. The table records fewer than 350,000 distinct CDR3 sequences, approximately 8% of them present only once. These data were also reused for a study on yellow fever vaccine responses in identical twins.

The sample consisted of memory (CD45RO+) T cells sorted from blood. The source is a woman aged 18-29 years in good health.

This clonotype showed up just a few times. J is TRBJ2-7 and V is TRBV27; 9 bases are shared with TRBD2. Trimming cost V 4 bases and J 1 base; bases outside gene matches: 14. There are 18 residues in the CDR3. Per germline, CDR1 MNHEY and CDR2 SMNVEV (reference sequence). CDR3 coding DNA: TGTGCCAGCAGTTCCACGCAGCGGGGGGTTAGATTATCCTACGAGCAGTACGTC. Translating gives CASSSTQRGVRLSYEQYV.

This clonotype was seen more than once but under ten times. V usage is TRBV12-3 or TRBV12-4 and J usage is TRBJ2-2, with D maybe TRBD2 (6 bases). The V and J ends lost 5 bases and 6 bases respectively, with 10 bases between them. The CDR3 contains 13 residues. CDR3 region: CASSNGGPGELFF. The CDR3 DNA reads as TGTGCCAGCAGTAACGGAGGGCCCGGGGAGCTGTTTTTT.

As concerns this clonotype: An end of the junction does not agree with germline; a read error may underlie this. The chain is built from TRBV6-5 and TRBJ2-2; 10 positions agree with TRBD2. The germline V gene has CDR1 MNHEY and CDR2 SVGAGI. The CDR3 sequence is 17 residues long. CDR3 sequence reads: CASSYSSGGALTEELFF. Written as DNA, the CDR3 is TGTGCCAGCAGTTACTCGAGCGGGGGGGCCTTGACCGAGGAGCTGTTTTTT.

The V gene is TRBV5-5, the J gene TRBJ2-7; maybe TRBD1 (8 bases). The CDR3 loop spans 15 amino acids. CDR1 and CDR2 from the germline V gene are SGHKS and YYEKEE (reference sequence). The germline V and J ends were trimmed by 3 bases and 2 bases, with 15 bases remaining between them. The chain's CDR3 is CASSSDRGLPYEQYF. The CDR3 coding sequence is TGTGCCAGCAGCTCTGACAGGGGACTACCCTACGAGCAGTACTTC. The full variable domain, completed using reference TRBV5-5 and TRBJ2-7, is DAGVTQSPTHLIKTRGQQVTLRCSPISGHKSVSWYQQVLGQGPQFIFQYYEKEERGRGNFPDRFSARQFPNYSSELNVNALLLGDSALYLCASSSDRGLPYEQYFGPGTRLTVT.

At least ten counts were recorded for this clonotype. This sequence joins TRBV12-3 or TRBV12-4 and TRBJ1-3, with 7 bases matching TRBD1. Unmatched junction bases numbered 6, after V lost 1 base and J lost 0 bases. The CDR3 sequence is 17 residues long. The chain's CDR3 is CASSLGQGYRSGNTIYF. The CDR3 bases are TGTGCCAGCAGTTTAGGACAGGGTTACCGCTCTGGAAACACCATATATTTT.

This clonotype was recorded at least ten times. The chain combines TRBV4-1 with TRBJ2-1; TRBD1 matches at 7 bases. The V segment lost 4 bases and the J segment 3 bases; nucleotides outside the gene matches: 9. Germline V gene data show CDR1 as MGHRA and CDR2 as YSYEKL. The CDR3 is made up of 16 amino acids. The DNA of the CDR3 is TGCGCCAGCAGCCGTCTACAGGGGTCGGTCTACAATGAGCAGTTCTTC. It is translated as CASSRLQGSVYNEQFF.

This clonotype was seen many times. The rearrangement links TRBV7-8 to TRBJ1-5, with no clear D. Germline CDR1 SGHVS, CDR2 FQNEAQ. CDR3 length: 17 amino acids. Trimming removed 2 bases at V and 0 bases at J, with 14 bases between. The DNA for the CDR3 is TGTGCCAGCAGCTTAAATGGTGAGAGATATAGCAATCAGCCCCAGCATTTT. As protein: CASSLNGERYSNQPQHF.

This clonotype was counted a few times. This chain links TRBV19 with TRBJ1-5, with D possibly matching TRBD1 (5 bases). Germline lookup yields CDR1 LNHDA and CDR2 SQIVND (reference sequence). The length of the CDR3 is 14 residues. V was shortened by 7 bases and J by 5 bases, with 15 bases between the two germline ends. The CDR3 spells CASKPIEGDQPQHF. The CDR3 DNA reads TGTGCCAGTAAACCAATTGAAGGGGATCAGCCCCAGCATTTT.

This clonotype was seen only once. The CDR3 sequence: CASTPATGRSPDTQYF. The CDR3 nucleotides are TGTGCCAGCACTCCAGCAACAGGGAGAAGTCCAGATACGCAGTATTTT. This chain joins TRBV7-8 and TRBJ2-3; D possibly corresponds to TRBD1 (6 bases). CDR1 is SGHVS, CDR2 FQNEAQ, per germline. V was shortened by 7 bases and J by 4 bases, with 21 bases between the two germline ends. The CDR3 has 16 residues.

This clonotype was seen ten or more times. This sequence joins TRBV12-3 or TRBV12-4 and TRBJ1-5; no definite D call. The V end was cut by 6 bases, the J end by 6 bases, with 15 bases between. CDR3 length: 14 residues. The CDR3 is CASRNLAAGQPQHF. CDR3 coding DNA: TGTGCCAGCAGAAACCTGGCTGCGGGTCAGCCCCAGCATTTT.

This clonotype was observed at least ten times. V gene TRBV7-6 combines with J gene TRBJ2-5, with TRBD1 matching over 9 bases. Per germline, CDR1 SGHVS and CDR2 FNYEAQ. With V trimmed by 5 bases and J by 5 bases, 9 bases remained unmatched. The CDR3 loop spans 15 amino acids. CDR3 sequence: CASSQRGQGHETQYF. For the CDR3, the DNA is TGTGCCAGCAGCCAGAGAGGACAGGGGCATGAGACCCAGTACTTC.

In its sample, this clonotype was seen many times. The CDR3 sequence is CASSLRGEGAKNIQYF. The CDR3, as DNA: TGTGCCAGCAGTTTAAGGGGGGAGGGGGCCAAAAACATTCAGTACTTC. The chain joins TRBV12-3 or TRBV12-4 to TRBJ2-4; TRBD2 is a possible D gene (7 bases). This CDR3 has 16 residues. V was shortened by 2 bases and J by 1 base, with 12 bases between the two germline ends.